This TCR beta chain was profiled in a study of OX40 agonist ivuxolimab in advanced cancers. Germline CDR1 reads MDHEN; CDR2 reads SYDVKM. The V end lost 5 bases, the J end lost 6 bases, and 23 bases lay between the germline ends. CDR3 size: 16 residues. Sequencing was performed with immunoSEQ multiplex PCR; in TCRdb, only in-frame clones are kept and a portion is missing. The sample records around 68,000 clones, 90% to 95% being singletons. The chain carries TRBV28 and TRBJ2-7; D is undetermined. This clonotype was sampled from an adult with an advanced solid tumor such as melanoma, head and neck, liver or kidney cancer. This specimen was CD4+ or CD8+ T cells sorted from blood, taken in a trial of the OX40 agonist ivuxolimab. The CDR3 spells CASSARPGTRVSEQYF. CDR3 DNA: TGTGCCAGCAGTGCCCGCCCCGGCACAAGGGTAAGCGAGCAGTACTTC.